Following are 24 T cell receptor beta chains from one sample sequenced in a study of molecular identifiers for immune sequencing clone quantification (dated by TCRdb to the late 2010s). The library was prepared using PCR. Sequencing relied on a NextSeq 500. TCRdb's own reprocessing of the public reads used fastp at Q25 and MiXCR and kept productive beta chains. Each entry is one CDR3 protein sequence, shown with its most common DNA and genes. The sample includes roughly 630,000 distinct CDR3 sequences, with about 25% observed a single time. The ten most abundant clones make up 0.7% to 0.95% of the sample. The sequenced sample was naive CD8+ T cells from blood, with Jurkat cell RNA spiked in. The sample's cell subset or site, from its label and the paper: FACS-sorted CD8+CD4-CCR7+CD45RA+ naive T cells. The source of these receptors is a human donor in good health. Some libraries in this study had Jurkat cell RNA spiked in.

The J gene is TRBJ2-1, the V gene TRBV6-2 or TRBV6-3; no firm D call. The CDR3 runs to 11 residues. Germline CDR1 is MNHEY and CDR2 is SVGEGT. Trimming cost V 5 bases and J 5 bases, with 4 bases left between them. In DNA, the CDR3 is TGTGCCAGCAGTGGTAACAATGAGCAGTTCTTC. This codes for CASSGNNEQFF.

The rearrangement links TRBV25-1 to TRBJ1-1; D unresolved. The CDR3 is made up of 13 amino acids. Trimming took off 8 bases at V and 11 bases at J, with 21 bases between the two ends. Germline assignment: CDR1 MGHDK and CDR2 SYGVNS. The CDR3 DNA reads TGTGCCAGCGCCCAGTACGGAGACTTGGCGGCTTTCTTT. Translation: CASAQYGDLAAFF.

This clonotype came up many times. This chain uses TRBV7-2 with TRBJ2-3, with 7 bases aligning to TRBD2. Per germline, CDR1 SGHTA and CDR2 FQGNSA. The V gene end was trimmed by 5 bases and the J gene end by 2 bases; junction bases not matched to a gene: 7. The CDR3 spans 15 residues. Here the CDR3 DNA reads TGTGCCAGCAGCACCCTAGCGGTCCTCACAGATACGCAGTATTTT. Residues: CASSTLAVLTDTQYF.

DNA for the CDR3: TGTGCCAGCAGCGCAGGCGGGAGGGTGGAGGAGCAGTACTTC. Protein product: CASSAGGRVEEQYF. V gene TRBV9 combines with J gene TRBJ2-7; the match to TRBD2 covers 9 bases. V was clipped by 3 bases and J by 7 bases; unmatched bases: 8. This CDR3 is 14 amino acids long. From germline, CDR1 is SGDLS and CDR2 YYNGEE.

This clonotype was detected ten times or more. CDR3 sequence: CASSRSEGPGEQYF. The CDR3 DNA sequence: TGTGCCAGCAGTCGATCGGAGGGCCCAGGCGAGCAGTACTTC. This chain uses TRBV28 with TRBJ2-7, with D possibly matching TRBD2 (6 bases). Germline V gene sequence: CDR1 MDHEN, CDR2 SYDVKM. The germline V and J ends were trimmed by 5 bases and 6 bases, with 17 bases remaining between them. The CDR3 is 14 residues long.

This clonotype was found many times. The chain carries TRBV5-5 and TRBJ2-7, with D uncertain. V was shortened by 1 base and J by 5 bases, with 13 bases between the two germline ends. Germline assignment: CDR1 SGHKS and CDR2 YYEKEE (reference sequence). The length of the CDR3 is 14 residues. This CDR3 reads CASSLSRVSHEQYF. The DNA for the CDR3 is TGTGCCAGCAGCTTGTCTAGGGTTAGCCACGAGCAGTACTTC.

CDR3 coding DNA: TGTGCCAGACAGGGGGAGGTCTTTAATTCACCCCTCCACTTT. Protein product: CARQGEVFNSPLHF. The genes are TRBV21-1 and TRBJ1-6. TRBV21-1 is flagged as a pseudogene. The CDR3 is made up of 14 amino acids.

This clonotype was observed a few times. V gene TRBV27 combines with J gene TRBJ2-7, with D perhaps assigned TRBD1 or TRBD2 (5 bases each). Germline-derived CDR1 and CDR2 are MNHEY and SMNVEV (reference sequence). The ends were cut back, 4 bases at V and 2 bases at J, with 12 bases in the middle. The CDR3 contains 14 residues. As DNA, the CDR3 is TGTGCCAGCAGTTCGGGACCGAGCACCTACGAGCAGTACTTC. This translates into CASSSGPSTYEQYF.

This clonotype was recorded many times. V and J are TRBV5-1 and TRBJ2-7, with 9 nucleotides matching TRBD1. With 4 bases clipped from V and 4 bases from J, the junction kept 12 bases outside the gene matches. The length of the CDR3 is 16 residues. Germline-derived CDR1 and CDR2 are SGHRS and YFSETQ. DNA for the CDR3: TGCGCCAGCAGCCCTATCCGGGACAGGGATCGTTACGAGCAGTACTTC. It is translated as CASSPIRDRDRYEQYF.

This chain uses TRBV29-1 with TRBJ2-1; 9 bases line up with TRBD2. The V gene end was trimmed by 3 bases and the J gene end by 8 bases; junction bases not matched to a gene: 5. The V gene's germline CDR1 is SQVTM and CDR2 ANQGSEA. CDR3 length: 13 amino acids. The CDR3 loop is CSVDDSGSHEQFF. In DNA, the CDR3 is TGCAGCGTTGACGATAGCGGGAGTCATGAGCAGTTCTTC.

With regard to this clonotype: Given a much more abundant clone one base away, this may be a read error. The chain is built from TRBV28 and TRBJ2-3, with D possibly matching TRBD1 (6 bases). This CDR3 spans 15 amino acids. Per the germline V gene, CDR1 is MDHEN and CDR2 is SYDVKM. CDR3 protein: CAGRAQGEGTDTQYF. The CDR3 coding sequence is TGTGCCGGCAGGGCACAGGGTGAGGGCACAGATACGCAGTATTTT. Supplemented by reference TRBV28 and TRBJ2-3, the full variable domain reads DVKVTQSSRYLVKRTGEKVFLECVQDMDHENMFWYRQDPGLGLRLIYFSYDVKMKEKGDIPEGYSVSREKKERFSLILESASTNQTSMYLCAGRAQGEGTDTQYFGPGTRLTVL.

A remark on this clonotype: This may come from a read error, since a much larger clone is one base off. V is TRBV4-1 and J is TRBJ2-7; possible D gene TRBD1, 6 bases. Germline V gene sequence: CDR1 MGHRA, CDR2 YSYEKL. This CDR3 has 14 residues. CDR3 nucleotide sequence: TGCGCCAGAAGCCAAACGGTGGGGGCGGAGGTGCAGTACTTC. Protein sequence: CARSQTVGAEVQYF.

The sample holds many counts of this clonotype. The J gene is TRBJ2-3, the V gene TRBV4-3; no definite D call. This CDR3 contains 15 residues. The germline gives CDR1 LGHNA, CDR2 YSLEER. The V end lost 0 bases, the J end lost 0 bases, and 7 bases lay between the germline ends. The CDR3 sequence is CASSQDKASTDTQYF. DNA of the CDR3: TGCGCCAGCAGCCAAGATAAGGCTAGCACAGATACGCAGTATTTT.

The chain combines TRBV6-6 with TRBJ1-2; TRBD1 aligns across 8 bases. The CDR3 has 17 amino acids. Germline V gene lookup returns CDR1 MNHNY and CDR2 SVGAGI (reference sequence). Losses at the gene ends were 2 bases for V and 0 bases for J; bases not matched to a gene: 8. CDR3 sequence: CASSYTGTGLANYGYTF. Here the CDR3 DNA reads TGTGCCAGCAGTTACACAGGGACAGGACTAGCTAACTATGGCTACACCTTC.

This clonotype was found a few times. CDR3 in DNA: TGCAGTGCCCCTGGACAGGGGGGAGACGAGCAGTACTTC. It encodes CSAPGQGGDEQYF. The chain links TRBV20-1 to TRBJ2-7; TRBD1 matches at 10 bases. Losses at the gene ends were 6 bases for V and 5 bases for J; bases not matched to a gene: 7. Germline V gene sequence: CDR1 DFQATT, CDR2 SNEGSKA (reference sequence). This CDR3 comprises 13 residues.

A note on this clonotype: The junction departs from germline at one end; a sequencing error may be responsible. The V call is TRBV7-2, the J call TRBJ1-4; maybe TRBD1 (5 bases). The CDR3 runs 18 residues. The germline V gene has CDR1 SGHTA and CDR2 FQGNSA. In DNA, the CDR3 is TGTGCCAGCAGCTTAAACCAGACAGTACAGACAACTAATGAAAAACAGTTTTTT. Its protein is CASSLNQTVQTTNEKQFF.

The rearrangement links TRBV7-6 to TRBJ1-2; D unresolved. Germline V gene sequence: CDR1 SGHVS, CDR2 FNYEAQ. The CDR3 sequence is 13 residues long. V lost 5 bases, J lost 8 bases, and 15 bases lay in between. The chain's CDR3 is CASSESRGRGYTF. For the CDR3, the DNA is TGTGCCAGCAGCGAGTCACGAGGTCGGGGCTACACCTTC.

A few counts support this clonotype. The chain recombines TRBV6-5 with TRBJ1-6, with TRBD1 identical over 7 bases. Germline CDR1 and CDR2: MNHEY and SVGAGI. CDR3 length equals 16 residues. Trimming removed 5 bases from V and 7 bases from J; junction bases left unmatched: 11. In nucleotides, the CDR3 is TGTGCCAGCAGTACCTCCGGGACAGCAGCGAATTCACCCCTCCACTTT. It yields the protein CASSTSGTAANSPLHF.

This clonotype was seen a handful of times. V gene TRBV28 combines with J gene TRBJ2-7; D possibly corresponds to TRBD2 (5 bases). The CDR3 has 16 residues. The V and J ends lost 8 bases and 0 bases respectively, with 20 bases between them. CDR1 and CDR2 from the germline V gene are MDHEN and SYDVKM. This CDR3 reads CASCNPGIKSSYEQYF. The CDR3 coding sequence is TGTGCCAGCTGTAACCCCGGGATTAAGAGCTCCTACGAGCAGTACTTC.

This clonotype was seen ten or more times. The CDR3 is CASSHPGHSYEQYF. The DNA of the CDR3 is TGCGCCAGCAGCCACCCGGGACACTCCTACGAGCAGTACTTC. The rearrangement joins TRBV4-1 to TRBJ2-7; D possibly corresponds to TRBD1 (6 bases). The germline V and J ends were trimmed by 3 bases and 0 bases, with 9 bases remaining between them. CDR1 and CDR2 from the germline V gene are MGHRA and YSYEKL. This CDR3 is 14 amino acids long.

Ten or more counts support this clonotype. This chain uses TRBV6-5 with TRBJ2-5; no definite D call. Trimming stripped 0 bases from V and 6 bases from J, with 8 bases between. CDR1 is MNHEY and CDR2 is SVGAGI in the germline V gene. CDR3 size: 13 residues. The CDR3 nucleotides read TGTGCCAGCAGTTACTCGGACGGTCAGACCCAGTACTTC. Protein sequence: CASSYSDGQTQYF.

The V and J genes are TRBV13 and TRBJ1-2; 7 bases are a match to TRBD1. CDR1 and CDR2 (germline): PRHDT, FYEKMQ (reference sequence). V shed 4 bases, J shed 4 bases, and the junction held 12 bases outside the gene matches. This CDR3 is built from 16 residues. This CDR3 is CASSSRDRDRLYGYTF. As DNA, the CDR3 is TGTGCCAGCAGCTCCAGAGATCGGGACAGACTCTATGGCTACACCTTC.

This clonotype turned up a few times. The J gene is TRBJ2-5, the V gene TRBV4-1; the match to TRBD1 covers 11 bases. Germline V gene sequence: CDR1 MGHRA, CDR2 YSYEKL. The CDR3 is 15 residues long. V was pared by 1 base and J by 3 bases, with 1 base of the junction left unmatched. The CDR3 region is CASSQGTGGEETQYF. The CDR3 DNA is TGCGCCAGCAGCCAAGGGACAGGGGGCGAAGAGACCCAGTACTTC.

Note on this clonotype: This may be a read error: a much more frequent sequence differs by one nucleotide. V is TRBV7-9 and J is TRBJ2-5; 9 bases align to TRBD1. CDR3 length: 14 residues. Germline assignment: CDR1 SEHNR and CDR2 FQNEAQ (reference sequence). This chain's CDR3 is CASSSGQGIETRYF. Written as DNA, the CDR3 is TGTGCCAGCAGCTCGGGACAGGGTATAGAGACCCGGTACTTC.